This T cell receptor beta chain is from a study of T-cell memory formation after mild COVID-19. Across the study: TCR clusters showed largely donor specificity.

This clonotype was seen only a few times. V shed 0 bases, J shed 6 bases, and the junction held 5 bases outside the gene matches. CDR1 and CDR2 (germline): DFQATT, SNEGSKA (reference sequence). The CDR3 covers 14 residues. Each CDR3 protein is one row after TCRdb ran MiXCR on the 5' RACE reads. The data show roughly 350,000 distinct CDR3 sequences, roughly 13% seen once. This TCR came from a man between 18 and 35 years old who had mild COVID-19 (a few samples of this study predate the infection). Cell type and time point are not known. Input material: PBMCs or a T cell subset sorted from them (not recorded which). The gene calls are TRBV20-1 and TRBJ2-1, with TRBD2 identical over 7 bases. The CDR3 DNA sequence: TGCAGTGCTAGAGACCGACTAGCTTCCAATGAGCAGTTCTTC. Translating it yields CSARDRLASNEQFF.